The 22 T cell receptor beta chains presented below share a single source sample, sequenced in a study of OX40 agonist ivuxolimab in advanced cancers. Sequencing used immunoSEQ multiplex PCR; TCRdb keeps in-frame clones, though not all of them. Of fewer than 40,000 clones in the sample, 70% to 80% were seen once. The sample in question was CD4+ or CD8+ T cells sorted from blood, obtained in a trial of the OX40 agonist ivuxolimab. Receptors were obtained from an adult with an advanced solid tumor such as melanoma, head and neck, liver or kidney cancer.

This chain joins TRBV28 and TRBJ1-2; the D gene is possibly TRBD1 (6 bases). CDR1 is MDHEN, CDR2 SYDVKM, per germline. The CDR3 contains 13 residues. Trimming cost V 5 bases and J 3 bases, with 10 bases left between them. The CDR3 region is CASSMDRDYGYTF. DNA for the CDR3: TGTGCCAGCAGTATGGACAGAGACTATGGCTACACCTTC.

The chain links TRBV11-2 to TRBJ1-3; no clear D gene. CDR1 and CDR2 from the germline V gene are SGHAT and FQNNGV. The V gene lost 5 bases and the J gene lost 0 bases, with 8 bases spanning the gap. CDR3 length: 14 amino acids. The CDR3 DNA is TGTGCCAGCAGCCCGTGGGGCTCTGGAAACACCATATATTTT. This translates into CASSPWGSGNTIYF.

This chain connects TRBV18 to TRBJ2-7, with unresolved D. This CDR3 has 13 amino acids. Germline V gene lookup returns CDR1 KGHSH and CDR2 LQKENI. V lost 6 bases to trimming and J lost 1 base, with 10 bases between them. In nucleotides, the CDR3 is TGTGCCAGCTCGGGATCCGGGTCCTACGAGCAGTACTTC. Amino acid sequence: CASSGSGSYEQYF.

V usage is TRBV29-1 and J usage is TRBJ1-2, with D perhaps TRBD1 (5 bases). The CDR3 consists of 13 residues. The V end was cut by 8 bases, the J end by 4 bases, with 17 bases between. The V gene's germline CDR1 is SQVTM and CDR2 ANQGSEA. CDR3 bases: TGCAGCTTCCGGGGCCCAACTCCCTATGGCTACACCTTC. It translates to CSFRGPTPYGYTF.

The chain is built from TRBV7-2 and TRBJ1-2; D is uncertain. Trimming left V 3 bases short and J 0 bases short, with 11 bases between. Germline V CDR1 and CDR2: SGHTA, FQGNSA. The CDR3 totals 15 residues. CDR3 nucleotide sequence: TGTGCCAGCAGCTTTCGAGGGTCAGCTAACTATGGCTACACCTTC. This translates into CASSFRGSANYGYTF.

The gene calls are TRBV11-2 and TRBJ2-7; a weak D match, TRBD1 (6 bases). V dropped 4 bases and J dropped 2 bases, with 21 bases sitting between them. CDR3 length: 17 residues. Germline assignment: CDR1 SGHAT and CDR2 FQNNGV. The CDR3 region has the DNA TGTGCCAGCAGCTCAAACTCGGGACAAGGCCGGGCCTACGAGCAGTACTTC. Protein: CASSSNSGQGRAYEQYF.

The V and J genes are TRBV11-2 and TRBJ1-6; D unclear. The CDR3 loop spans 13 amino acids. In germline, CDR1 is SGHAT, CDR2 FQNNGV. V gave up 0 bases and J gave up 7 bases, with 4 bases separating them. CDR3 region: CASSLEPNSPLHF. CDR3 bases: TGTGCCAGCAGCTTAGAACCAAATTCACCCCTCCACTTT.

The V call is TRBV19, the J call TRBJ1-3; weak D call: TRBD1 (5 bases). V dropped 7 bases and J dropped 2 bases, with 15 bases sitting between them. CDR1 and CDR2 (germline): LNHDA, SQIVND (reference sequence). The CDR3 loop spans 15 amino acids. The CDR3 here is CASNRPGLTGNTIYF. The DNA for the CDR3 is TGTGCCAGTAATCGGCCGGGGCTGACTGGAAACACCATATATTTT.

The V and J genes are TRBV9 and TRBJ2-5; D is unclear. V was pared by 1 base and J by 2 bases, with 12 bases between. CDR3 length equals 15 residues. CDR1 and CDR2 (germline): SGDLS, YYNGEE. The CDR3 protein is CASSVLGTLQETQYF. As DNA, the CDR3 is TGTGCCAGCAGCGTATTAGGTACTCTTCAAGAGACCCAGTACTTC. Filled out from reference TRBV9 and TRBJ2-5, the complete variable domain reads DSGVTQTPKHLITATGQRVTLRCSPRSGDLSVYWYQQSLDQGLQFLIQYYNGEERAKGNILERFSAQQFPDLHSELNLSSLELGDSALYFCASSVLGTLQETQYFGPGTRLLVL.

The rearrangement uses TRBV5-6 and TRBJ1-2; the D is unclear. Deletions cut 4 bases from V and 8 bases from J, with 15 bases between. Looked up from germline, CDR1 is SGHDT and CDR2 is YYEEEE. There are 13 residues in the CDR3. The CDR3 DNA sequence: TGTGCCAGCAGCATCCTGAACGCAGTCGGCTACACCTTC. This sequence encodes CASSILNAVGYTF.

V and J are TRBV6-5 and TRBJ1-3, with D unresolved. This CDR3 comprises 15 residues. The V gene's germline CDR1 is MNHEY and CDR2 SVGAGI. The V and J ends lost 0 bases and 7 bases respectively, with 13 bases between them. CDR3 amino acids: CASSYSIRQMNTIYF. DNA for the CDR3: TGTGCCAGCAGTTACTCGATAAGGCAGATGAACACCATATATTTT.

V usage is TRBV29-1 and J usage is TRBJ1-5; maybe TRBD1 (6 bases). Trimming pared 4 bases from V and 5 bases from J, leaving 24 bases between. The CDR3 covers 17 residues. Germline values: CDR1 SQVTM, CDR2 ANQGSEA. CDR3: CSVGGGRGSGPDQPQHF. The CDR3 region has the DNA TGCAGCGTTGGCGGGGGCAGGGGTTCAGGTCCAGATCAGCCCCAGCATTTT.

This chain links TRBV7-9 with TRBJ1-5, with D unclear. V lost 1 base, J lost 0 bases, and 16 bases lay in between. Germline CDR1 SEHNR, CDR2 FQNEAQ (reference sequence). The CDR3 length is 18 residues. The CDR3 loop reads CASSLVGQSPYSNQPQHF. The CDR3 DNA is TGTGCCAGCAGCTTAGTCGGTCAGAGCCCCTATAGCAATCAGCCCCAGCATTTT.

The chain combines TRBV30 with TRBJ1-5; possibly TRBD1 for D (6 bases). CDR1 is GTSNPN, CDR2 SVGIG, per germline (reference sequence). The germline V and J ends were trimmed by 2 bases and 1 base, with 15 bases remaining between them. The CDR3 runs 16 residues. CDR3 region: CAWSKGGTTSNQPQHF. The DNA of the CDR3 is TGTGCCTGGAGTAAGGGGGGGACAACCAGCAATCAGCCCCAGCATTTT.

V is TRBV10-1 and J is TRBJ2-6; D remains unclear. V lost 4 bases to trimming and J lost 5 bases, with 15 bases between them. The germline gives CDR1 WNHNN, CDR2 SYGVQD (reference sequence). The CDR3 has 16 amino acids. CDR3: CASSGTLGPRANVLTF. The CDR3 coding sequence is TGCGCCAGCAGTGGTACGCTGGGCCCGCGGGCCAACGTCCTGACTTTC.

The chain couples TRBV10-3 to TRBJ1-2; 8 bases are shared with TRBD1. Germline lookup yields CDR1 ENHRY and CDR2 SYGVKD. V was clipped by 8 bases and J by 1 base; unmatched bases: 3. The CDR3 sequence is 13 residues long. The CDR3 DNA sequence: TGTGCCATCGGACAGGGAATTAACTATGGCTACACCTTC. This codes for CAIGQGINYGYTF.

This rearrangement joins TRBV4-2 to TRBJ2-7, with 10 bases matching TRBD1. There are 18 residues in the CDR3. V shed 2 bases, J shed 2 bases, and the junction held 12 bases outside the gene matches. CDR1 LGHNA and CDR2 YNFKEQ come from the germline V gene. CDR3 DNA sequence: TGTGCCAGCAGCCAACTCTCCGGGACAGGGGTTAAGACCTACGAGCAGTACTTC. It is translated as CASSQLSGTGVKTYEQYF.

V is TRBV27 and J is TRBJ1-1; possibly TRBD1 for D (6 bases). The V end lost 7 bases, the J end lost 0 bases, and 9 bases lay between the germline ends. Germline V gene data show CDR1 as MNHEY and CDR2 as SMNVEV (reference sequence). The CDR3 runs 13 residues. CDR3 sequence: CASTGQLNTEAFF. Written as DNA, the CDR3 is TGTGCCAGCACCGGACAGCTGAACACTGAAGCTTTCTTT.

The V call is TRBV6-1, the J call TRBJ2-1; D is ambiguous. The CDR3 totals 15 residues. From germline, CDR1 is MNHNS and CDR2 SASEGT. The V gene lost 3 bases and the J gene lost 2 bases, with 11 bases spanning the gap. The CDR3 DNA reads as TGTGCCAGCAGTGATTCGGTTACTACCTACAATGAGCAGTTCTTC. This translates into CASSDSVTTYNEQFF.

This clone was counted a single time. The chain recombines TRBV7-2 with TRBJ2-7; TRBD2 matches at 10 bases. The germline CDR1 and CDR2 sequences are SGHTA and FQGNSA. Trimming removed 5 bases from V and 6 bases from J; junction bases left unmatched: 10. This CDR3 region has 15 residues. This CDR3 is CASSALTSGFSEQYF. The CDR3 bases are TGTGCCAGCAGCGCACTGACTAGCGGGTTTTCCGAGCAGTACTTC.

J is TRBJ2-7 and V is TRBV29-1; no clear D gene. CDR1 is SQVTM, CDR2 ANQGSEA, per germline. The CDR3 sequence is 11 residues long. The V and J ends lost 3 bases and 3 bases respectively, with 6 bases between them. The CDR3 spells CSVDRDYEQYF. The CDR3 nucleotides read TGCAGCGTTGACAGAGACTACGAGCAGTACTTC.

V gene TRBV19 combines with J gene TRBJ1-5, with a tentative D call TRBD1 (6 bases). V shed 3 bases and J shed 0 bases, with 9 bases lying between them. The CDR3 spans 15 residues. CDR1 and CDR2 (germline): LNHDA, SQIVND (reference sequence). CDR3 in DNA: TGTGCCAGTAGTATCTACAGGGATAGCAATCAGCCCCAGCATTTT. This gives the protein CASSIYRDSNQPQHF.